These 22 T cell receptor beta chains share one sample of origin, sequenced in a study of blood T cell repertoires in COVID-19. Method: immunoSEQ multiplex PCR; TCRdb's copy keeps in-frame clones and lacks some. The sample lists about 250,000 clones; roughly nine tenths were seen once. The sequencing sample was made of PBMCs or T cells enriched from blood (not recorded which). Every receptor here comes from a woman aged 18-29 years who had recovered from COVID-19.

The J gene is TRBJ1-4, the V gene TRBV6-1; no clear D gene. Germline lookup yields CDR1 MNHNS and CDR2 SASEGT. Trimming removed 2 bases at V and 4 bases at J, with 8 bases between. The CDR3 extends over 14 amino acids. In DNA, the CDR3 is TGTGCCAGCAGTGAATTTTGGCTTAATGAAAAACTGTTTTTT. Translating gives CASSEFWLNEKLFF.

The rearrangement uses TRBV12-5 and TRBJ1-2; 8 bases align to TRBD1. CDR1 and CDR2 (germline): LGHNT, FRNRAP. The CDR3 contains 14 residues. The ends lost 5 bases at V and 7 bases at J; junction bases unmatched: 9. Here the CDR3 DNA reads TGTGCTAGTGGTCCGGACCAGGGGGCGCGTGGCTACACCTTC. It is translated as CASGPDQGARGYTF.

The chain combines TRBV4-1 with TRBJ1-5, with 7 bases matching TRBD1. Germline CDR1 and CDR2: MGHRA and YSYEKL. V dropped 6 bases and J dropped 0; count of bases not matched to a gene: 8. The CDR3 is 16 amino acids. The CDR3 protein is CASRPGQANSNQPQHF. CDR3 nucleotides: TGCGCCAGCAGACCCGGACAGGCAAATAGCAATCAGCCCCAGCATTTT.

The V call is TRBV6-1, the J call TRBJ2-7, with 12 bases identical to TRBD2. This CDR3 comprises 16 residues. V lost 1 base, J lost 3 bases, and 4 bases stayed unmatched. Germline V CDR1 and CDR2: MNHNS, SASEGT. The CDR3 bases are TGTGCCAGCAGTGAAGGCCAACTAGCGGGGGGCTACGAGCAGTACTTC. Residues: CASSEGQLAGGYEQYF.

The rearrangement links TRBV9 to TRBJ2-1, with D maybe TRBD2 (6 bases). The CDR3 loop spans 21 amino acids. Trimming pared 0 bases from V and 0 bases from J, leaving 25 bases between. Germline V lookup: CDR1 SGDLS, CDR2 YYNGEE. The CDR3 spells CASSVATVVGGVMSSYNEQFF. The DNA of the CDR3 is TGTGCCAGCAGCGTAGCTACAGTGGTCGGCGGGGTTATGAGCTCCTACAATGAGCAGTTCTTC.

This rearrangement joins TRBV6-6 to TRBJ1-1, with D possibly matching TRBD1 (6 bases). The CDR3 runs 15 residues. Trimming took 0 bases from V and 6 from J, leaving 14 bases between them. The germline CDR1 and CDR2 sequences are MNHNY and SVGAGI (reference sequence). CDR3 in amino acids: CASSYSTQGSSEAFF. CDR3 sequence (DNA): TGTGCCAGCAGTTACTCGACACAGGGATCATCTGAAGCTTTCTTT.

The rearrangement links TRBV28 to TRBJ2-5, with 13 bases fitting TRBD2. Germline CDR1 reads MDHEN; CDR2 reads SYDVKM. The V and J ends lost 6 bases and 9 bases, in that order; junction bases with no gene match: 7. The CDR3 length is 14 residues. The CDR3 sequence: CASRDRLAGGPQYF. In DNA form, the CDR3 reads TGTGCCAGCAGGGACCGACTAGCGGGGGGCCCCCAGTACTTC.

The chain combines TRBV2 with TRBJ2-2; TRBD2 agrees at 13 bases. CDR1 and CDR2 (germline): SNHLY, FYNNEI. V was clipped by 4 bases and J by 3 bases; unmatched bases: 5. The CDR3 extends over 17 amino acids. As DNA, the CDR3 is TGTGCCAGCAGTGGAGGACTAGCGGGGGTGGACACCGGGGAGCTGTTTTTT. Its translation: CASSGGLAGVDTGELFF.

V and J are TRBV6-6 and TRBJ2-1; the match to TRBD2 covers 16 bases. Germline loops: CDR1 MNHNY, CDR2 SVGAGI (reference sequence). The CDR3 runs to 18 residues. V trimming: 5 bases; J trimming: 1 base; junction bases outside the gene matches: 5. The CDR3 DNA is TGTGCCAGCAGTCCGGGACTAGCGGGGGGGCGGTCCTACAATGAGCAGTTCTTC. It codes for CASSPGLAGGRSYNEQFF.

The DNA of the CDR3 is TGTGCCAGCAGCTTGAGATCCAGGCTGACTAACTATGGCTACACCTTC. Its protein product is CASSLRSRLTNYGYTF. The genes are TRBV5-6 and TRBJ1-2; D is uncertain. The V gene's germline CDR1 is SGHDT and CDR2 YYEEEE. CDR3 length equals 16 residues. V lost 1 base and J 0 bases, leaving 13 bases between the germline ends.

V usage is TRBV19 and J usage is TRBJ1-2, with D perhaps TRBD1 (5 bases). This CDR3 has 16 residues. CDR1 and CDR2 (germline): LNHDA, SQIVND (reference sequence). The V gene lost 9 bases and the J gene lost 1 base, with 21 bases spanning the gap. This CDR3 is CASAGTDLFLNYGYTF. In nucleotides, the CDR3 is TGTGCCAGCGCGGGGACGGACCTCTTCCTTAACTATGGCTACACCTTC. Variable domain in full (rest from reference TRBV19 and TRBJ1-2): DGGITQSPKYLFRKEGQNVTLSCEQNLNHDAMYWYRQDPGQGLRLIYYSQIVNDFQKGDIAEGYSVSREKKESFPLTVTSAQKNPTAFYLCASAGTDLFLNYGYTFGSGTRLTVV.

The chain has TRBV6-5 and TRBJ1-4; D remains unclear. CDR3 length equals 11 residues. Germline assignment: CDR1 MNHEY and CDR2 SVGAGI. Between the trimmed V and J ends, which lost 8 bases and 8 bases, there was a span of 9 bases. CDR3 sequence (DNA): TGTGCCAGCTCCCTAAGCGAAAAACTGTTTTTT. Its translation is CASSLSEKLFF.

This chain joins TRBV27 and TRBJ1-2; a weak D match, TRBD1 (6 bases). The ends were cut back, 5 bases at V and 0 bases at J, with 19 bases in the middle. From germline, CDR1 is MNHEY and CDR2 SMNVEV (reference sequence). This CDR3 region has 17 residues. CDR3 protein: CASSESQTGQANYGYTF. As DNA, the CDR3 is TGTGCCAGCAGTGAATCCCAGACAGGCCAAGCTAACTATGGCTACACCTTC.

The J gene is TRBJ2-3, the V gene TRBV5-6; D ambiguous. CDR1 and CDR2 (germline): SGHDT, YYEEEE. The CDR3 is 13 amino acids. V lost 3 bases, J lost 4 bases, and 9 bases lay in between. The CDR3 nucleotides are TGTGCCAGCAGCTCCCTACCCTCAGATACGCAGTATTTT. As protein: CASSSLPSDTQYF.

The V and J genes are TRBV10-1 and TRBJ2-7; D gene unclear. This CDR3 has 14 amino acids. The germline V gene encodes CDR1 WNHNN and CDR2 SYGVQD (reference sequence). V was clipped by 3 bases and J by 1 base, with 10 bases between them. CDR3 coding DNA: TGCGCCAGCAGTGACGAGACTCAGTCCTACGAGCAGTACTTC. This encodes CASSDETQSYEQYF.

The DNA of the CDR3 is TGTGCCAGCAGCTCCGTGGCTCAGGATACGCAGTATTTT. Translating it yields CASSSVAQDTQYF. The J gene is TRBJ2-3, the V gene TRBV7-9; D call uncertain. The V gene lost 4 bases and the J gene lost 6 bases, with 11 bases spanning the gap. The V gene's germline CDR1 is SEHNR and CDR2 FQNEAQ (reference sequence). The CDR3 runs 13 residues.

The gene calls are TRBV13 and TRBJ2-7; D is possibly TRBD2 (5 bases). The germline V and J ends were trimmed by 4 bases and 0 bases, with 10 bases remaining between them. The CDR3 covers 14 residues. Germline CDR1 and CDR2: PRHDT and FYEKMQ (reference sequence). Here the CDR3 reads CASSSATSSYEQYF. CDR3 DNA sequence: TGTGCCAGCAGCTCCGCTACTAGCTCCTACGAGCAGTACTTC.

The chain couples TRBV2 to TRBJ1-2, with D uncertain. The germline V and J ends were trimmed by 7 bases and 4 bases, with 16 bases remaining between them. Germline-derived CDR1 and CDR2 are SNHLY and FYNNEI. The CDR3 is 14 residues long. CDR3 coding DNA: TGTGCCAGCACCAACGTAGAGTCGGGCTATGGCTACACCTTC. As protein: CASTNVESGYGYTF.

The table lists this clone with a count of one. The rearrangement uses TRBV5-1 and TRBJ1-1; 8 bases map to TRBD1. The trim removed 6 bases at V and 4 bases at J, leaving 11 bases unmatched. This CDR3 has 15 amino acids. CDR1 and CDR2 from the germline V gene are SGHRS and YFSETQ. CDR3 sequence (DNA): TGCGCCAGCACTTTTGGAACAGGGGGTACCACTGAAGCTTTCTTT. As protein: CASTFGTGGTTEAFF.

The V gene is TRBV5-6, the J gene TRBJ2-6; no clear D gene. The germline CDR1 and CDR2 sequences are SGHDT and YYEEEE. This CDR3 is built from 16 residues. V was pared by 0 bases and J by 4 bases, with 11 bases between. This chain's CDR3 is CASSLVSVAGANVLTF. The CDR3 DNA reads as TGTGCCAGCAGCTTGGTTTCCGTGGCCGGGGCCAACGTCCTGACTTTC.

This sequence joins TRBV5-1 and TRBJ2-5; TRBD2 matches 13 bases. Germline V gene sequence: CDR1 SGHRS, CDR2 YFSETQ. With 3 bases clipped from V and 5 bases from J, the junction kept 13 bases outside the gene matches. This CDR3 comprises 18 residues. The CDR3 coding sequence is TGCGCCAGCAGCTCACGGTTACTAGCGGGGGGGTCCGGGGAGACCCAGTACTTC. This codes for CASSSRLLAGGSGETQYF.

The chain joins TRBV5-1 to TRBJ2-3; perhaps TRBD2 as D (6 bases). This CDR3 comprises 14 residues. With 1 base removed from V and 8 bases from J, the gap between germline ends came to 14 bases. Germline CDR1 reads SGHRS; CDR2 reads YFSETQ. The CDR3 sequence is CASSLSQWGGTQYF. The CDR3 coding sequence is TGCGCCAGCAGCTTGAGCCAGTGGGGAGGTACGCAGTATTTT.